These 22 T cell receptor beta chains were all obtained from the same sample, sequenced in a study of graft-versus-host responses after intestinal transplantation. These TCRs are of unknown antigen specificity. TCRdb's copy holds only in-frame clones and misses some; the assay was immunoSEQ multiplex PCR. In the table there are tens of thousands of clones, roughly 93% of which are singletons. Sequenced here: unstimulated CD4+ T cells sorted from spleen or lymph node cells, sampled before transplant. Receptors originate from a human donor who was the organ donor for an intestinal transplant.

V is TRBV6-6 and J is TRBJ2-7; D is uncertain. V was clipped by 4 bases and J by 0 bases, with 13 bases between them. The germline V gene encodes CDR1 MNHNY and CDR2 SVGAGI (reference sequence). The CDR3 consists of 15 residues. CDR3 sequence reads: CASSSLRQHSYEQYF. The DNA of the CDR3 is TGTGCCAGCAGTTCATTGAGGCAGCACTCCTACGAGCAGTACTTC.

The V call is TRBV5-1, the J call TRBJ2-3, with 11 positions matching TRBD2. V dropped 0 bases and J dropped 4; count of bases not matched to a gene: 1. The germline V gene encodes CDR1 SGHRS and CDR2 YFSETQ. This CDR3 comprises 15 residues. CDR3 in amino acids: CASSLELAGADTQYF. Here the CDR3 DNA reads TGCGCCAGCAGCTTGGAACTAGCGGGGGCAGATACGCAGTATTTT.

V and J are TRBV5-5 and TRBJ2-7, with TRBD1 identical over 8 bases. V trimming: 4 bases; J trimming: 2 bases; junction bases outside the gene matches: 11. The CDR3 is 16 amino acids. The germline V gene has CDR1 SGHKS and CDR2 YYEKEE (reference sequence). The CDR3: CASSRTGTGLTYEQYF. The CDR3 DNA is TGTGCCAGCAGCCGCACCGGGACAGGCCTAACCTACGAGCAGTACTTC. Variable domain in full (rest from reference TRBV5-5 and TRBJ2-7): DAGVTQSPTHLIKTRGQQVTLRCSPISGHKSVSWYQQVLGQGPQFIFQYYEKEERGRGNFPDRFSARQFPNYSSELNVNALLLGDSALYLCASSRTGTGLTYEQYFGPGTRLTVT.

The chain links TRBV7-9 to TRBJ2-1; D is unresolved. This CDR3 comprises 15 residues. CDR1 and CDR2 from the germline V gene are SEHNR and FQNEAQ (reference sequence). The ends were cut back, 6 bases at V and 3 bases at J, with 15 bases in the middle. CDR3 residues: CASRAGRLDYNEQFF. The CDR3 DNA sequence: TGTGCCAGCAGGGCAGGAAGGTTGGACTACAATGAGCAGTTCTTC.

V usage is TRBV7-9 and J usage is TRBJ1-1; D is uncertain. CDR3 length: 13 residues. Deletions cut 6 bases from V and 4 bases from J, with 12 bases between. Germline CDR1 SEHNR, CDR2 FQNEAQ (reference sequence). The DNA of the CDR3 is TGTGCCAGCAGGTCTGGGTTGGGCACTGAAGCTTTCTTT. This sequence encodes CASRSGLGTEAFF.

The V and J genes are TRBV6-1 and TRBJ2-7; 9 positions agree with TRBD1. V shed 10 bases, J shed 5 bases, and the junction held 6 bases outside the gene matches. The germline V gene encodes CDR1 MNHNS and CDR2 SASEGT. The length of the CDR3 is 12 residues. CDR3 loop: CATWDRDHEQYF. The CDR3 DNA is TGTGCCACCTGGGACAGGGACCACGAGCAGTACTTC.

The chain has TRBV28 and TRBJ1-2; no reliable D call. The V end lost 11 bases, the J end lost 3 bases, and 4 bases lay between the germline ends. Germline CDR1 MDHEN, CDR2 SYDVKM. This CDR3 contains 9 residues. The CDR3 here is CAWDYGYTF. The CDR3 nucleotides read TGTGCCTGGGACTATGGCTACACCTTC.

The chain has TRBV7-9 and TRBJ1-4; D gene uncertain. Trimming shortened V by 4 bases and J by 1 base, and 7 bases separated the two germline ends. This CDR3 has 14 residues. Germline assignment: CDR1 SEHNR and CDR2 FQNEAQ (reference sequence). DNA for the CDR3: TGTGCCAGCAGCTGGGCGGGAACTAATGAAAAACTGTTTTTT. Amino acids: CASSWAGTNEKLFF.

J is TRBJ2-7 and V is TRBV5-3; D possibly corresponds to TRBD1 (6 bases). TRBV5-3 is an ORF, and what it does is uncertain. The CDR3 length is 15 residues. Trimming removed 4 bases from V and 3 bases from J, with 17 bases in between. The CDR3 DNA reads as TGTGCCAGAAGCCCGGGGACATTTGCCTACTACGAGCAGTACTTC. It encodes CARSPGTFAYYEQYF.

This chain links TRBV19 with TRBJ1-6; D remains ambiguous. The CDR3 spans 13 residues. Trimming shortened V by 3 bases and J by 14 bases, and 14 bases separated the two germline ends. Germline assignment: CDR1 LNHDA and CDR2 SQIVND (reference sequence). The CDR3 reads CASSIQAEMALHF. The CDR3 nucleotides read TGTGCCAGTAGTATTCAGGCTGAGATGGCCCTCCACTTT. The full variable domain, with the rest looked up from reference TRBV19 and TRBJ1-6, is DGGITQSPKYLFRKEGQNVTLSCEQNLNHDAMYWYRQDPGQGLRLIYYSQIVNDFQKGDIAEGYSVSREKKESFPLTVTSAQKNPTAFYLCASSIQAEMALHFGNGTRLTVT.

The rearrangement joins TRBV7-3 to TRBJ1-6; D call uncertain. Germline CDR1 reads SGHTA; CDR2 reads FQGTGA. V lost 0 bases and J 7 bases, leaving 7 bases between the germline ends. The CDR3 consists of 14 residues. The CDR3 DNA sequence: TGTGCCAGCAGCTTAACGGGGATCAATTCACCCCTCCACTTT. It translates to CASSLTGINSPLHF.

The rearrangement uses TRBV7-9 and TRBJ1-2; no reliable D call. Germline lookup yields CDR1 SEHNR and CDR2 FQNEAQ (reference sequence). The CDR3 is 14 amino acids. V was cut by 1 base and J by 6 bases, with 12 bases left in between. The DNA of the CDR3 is TGTGCCAGCAGCTTAGGTGGCACAGCGAATGGCTACACCTTC. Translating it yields CASSLGGTANGYTF.

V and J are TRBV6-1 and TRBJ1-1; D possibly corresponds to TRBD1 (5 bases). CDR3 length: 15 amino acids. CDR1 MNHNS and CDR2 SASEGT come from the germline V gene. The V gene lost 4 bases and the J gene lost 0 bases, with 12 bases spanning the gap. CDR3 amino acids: CASSAGTVMNTEAFF. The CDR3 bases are TGTGCCAGCAGTGCCGGGACGGTGATGAACACTGAAGCTTTCTTT.

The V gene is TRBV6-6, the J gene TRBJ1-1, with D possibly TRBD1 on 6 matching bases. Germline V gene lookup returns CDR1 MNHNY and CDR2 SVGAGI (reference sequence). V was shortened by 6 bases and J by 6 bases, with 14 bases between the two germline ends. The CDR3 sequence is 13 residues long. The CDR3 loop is CASRTQGKSEAFF. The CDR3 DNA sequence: TGTGCCAGCAGGACACAGGGAAAATCTGAAGCTTTCTTT.

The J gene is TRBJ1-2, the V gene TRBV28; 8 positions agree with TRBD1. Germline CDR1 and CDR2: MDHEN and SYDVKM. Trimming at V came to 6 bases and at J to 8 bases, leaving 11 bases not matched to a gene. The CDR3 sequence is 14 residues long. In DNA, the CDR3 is TGTGCCAGCAGGGAACCGGACAGGGATCGAGGCTACACCTTC. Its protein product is CASREPDRDRGYTF.

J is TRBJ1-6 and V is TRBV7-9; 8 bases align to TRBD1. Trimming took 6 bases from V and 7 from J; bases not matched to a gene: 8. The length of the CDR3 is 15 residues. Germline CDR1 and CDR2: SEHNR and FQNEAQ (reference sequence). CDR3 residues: CASSEDRAGNSPLHF. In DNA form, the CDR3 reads TGTGCCAGCAGTGAGGACAGGGCGGGCAATTCACCCCTCCACTTT.

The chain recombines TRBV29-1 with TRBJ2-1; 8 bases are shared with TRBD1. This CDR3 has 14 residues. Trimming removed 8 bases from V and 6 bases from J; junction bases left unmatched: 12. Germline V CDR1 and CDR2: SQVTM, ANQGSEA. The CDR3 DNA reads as TGCAGCAGTTCTAGGACAGGGTACGTCAATGAGCAGTTCTTC. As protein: CSSSRTGYVNEQFF.

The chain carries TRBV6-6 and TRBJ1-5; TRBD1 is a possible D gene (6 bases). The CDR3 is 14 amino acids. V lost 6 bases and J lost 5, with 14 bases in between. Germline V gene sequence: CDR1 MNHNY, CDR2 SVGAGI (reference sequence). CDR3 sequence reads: CASSQQGGDQPQHF. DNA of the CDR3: TGTGCCAGCAGCCAACAAGGGGGGGATCAGCCCCAGCATTTT.

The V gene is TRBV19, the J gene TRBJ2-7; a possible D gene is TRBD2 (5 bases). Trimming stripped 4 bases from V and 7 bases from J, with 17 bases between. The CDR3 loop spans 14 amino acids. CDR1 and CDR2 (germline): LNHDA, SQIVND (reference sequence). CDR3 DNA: TGTGCCAGTAGTACCTCTTTATTGCGCGGGGAGCAGTACTTC. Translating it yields CASSTSLLRGEQYF. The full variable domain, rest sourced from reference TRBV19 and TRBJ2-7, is DGGITQSPKYLFRKEGQNVTLSCEQNLNHDAMYWYRQDPGQGLRLIYYSQIVNDFQKGDIAEGYSVSREKKESFPLTVTSAQKNPTAFYLCASSTSLLRGEQYFGPGTRLTVT.

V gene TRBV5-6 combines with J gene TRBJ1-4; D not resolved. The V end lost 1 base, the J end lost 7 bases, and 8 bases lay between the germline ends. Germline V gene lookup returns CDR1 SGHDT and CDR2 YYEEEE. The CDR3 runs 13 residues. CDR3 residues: CASSLPAGEKLFF. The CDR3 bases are TGTGCCAGCAGCTTGCCAGCTGGTGAAAAACTGTTTTTT.

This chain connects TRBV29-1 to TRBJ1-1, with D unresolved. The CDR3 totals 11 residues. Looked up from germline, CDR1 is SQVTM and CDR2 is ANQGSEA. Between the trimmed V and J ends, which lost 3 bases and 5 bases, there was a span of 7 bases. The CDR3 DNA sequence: TGCAGCGTTGAGGGGAGGACTGAAGCTTTCTTT. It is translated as CSVEGRTEAFF. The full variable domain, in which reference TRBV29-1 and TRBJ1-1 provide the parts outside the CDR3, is SAVISQKPSRDICQRGTSLTIQCQVDSQVTMMFWYRQQPGQSLTLIATANQGSEATYESGFVIDKFPISRPNLTFSTLTVSNMSPEDSSIYLCSVEGRTEAFFGQGTRLTVV.

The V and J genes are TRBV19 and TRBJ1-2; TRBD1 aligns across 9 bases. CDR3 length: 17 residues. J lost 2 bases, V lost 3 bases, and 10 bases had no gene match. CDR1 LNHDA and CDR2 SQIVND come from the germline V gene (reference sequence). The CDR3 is CASSILGQGSPNYGYTF. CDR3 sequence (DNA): TGTGCCAGTAGTATCTTGGGACAGGGTTCACCAAACTATGGCTACACCTTC.